The 5 T cell receptor beta chains reported below all come from one sample, sequenced in a study of beta chain features in type 1 diabetes. Expressed TCRB transcripts were sequenced because the isolated RNA had all been reverse transcribed beforehand. Sequencing used immunoSEQ multiplex PCR; TCRdb keeps in-frame clones, though not all of them. This table holds 450,000 to 600,000 clones, 30% found once. Source material: naive CD4+ T cells from blood. Source of these receptors: a man between 18 and 29 years old in good health.

This chain joins TRBV5-4 and TRBJ2-7; D perhaps matches TRBD1 (5 bases). The CDR3 is 14 residues long. Germline V CDR1 and CDR2: SGHNT, YYREEE (reference sequence). With 4 bases removed from V and 2 bases from J, the gap between germline ends came to 13 bases. The CDR3 spells CASSPAGNAYEQYF. The CDR3 bases are TGTGCCAGCAGCCCCGCAGGGAACGCCTACGAGCAGTACTTC.

On this clone: The sample carries other DNA sequences with the same CDR3. The chain joins TRBV29-1 to TRBJ1-1; TRBD1 agrees at 8 bases. Trimming cost V 7 bases and J 1 base; bases outside gene matches: 5. This CDR3 spans 13 amino acids. The germline gives CDR1 SQVTM, CDR2 ANQGSEA. CDR3 in DNA: TGCAGCGCATCTACAGGGGGGAACACTGAAGCTTTCTTT. Translated: CSASTGGNTEAFF.

This clone was detected only a few times. The chain's CDR3 is CASKTGEHEQYF. Here the CDR3 DNA reads TGTGCCAGCAAAACGGGGGAGCACGAGCAGTACTTC. This chain joins TRBV28 and TRBJ2-7; TRBD2 is a possible D gene (6 bases). V was shortened by 7 bases and J by 5 bases, with 12 bases between the two germline ends. Germline CDR1 is MDHEN and CDR2 is SYDVKM. The CDR3 is made up of 12 amino acids.

This clone was seen a handful of times. The gene calls are TRBV30 and TRBJ2-3; 7 bases agree with TRBD1. CDR3 length: 14 residues. The J segment lost 4 bases and the V segment lost 2 bases, leaving 6 bases of the junction unmatched. The V gene's germline CDR1 is GTSNPN and CDR2 SVGIG (reference sequence). CDR3 protein: CAWSYRGGADTQYF. The DNA of the CDR3 is TGTGCCTGGAGTTACAGGGGTGGGGCAGATACGCAGTATTTT.

The chain is built from TRBV7-2 and TRBJ2-7, with 7 bases that match TRBD2. The CDR3 runs 14 residues. V lost 5 bases and J lost 5; bases outside the gene matches: 9. Germline V gene lookup returns CDR1 SGHTA and CDR2 FQGNSA. The CDR3 region is CASSRSGRRNEQYF. The DNA of the CDR3 is TGTGCCAGCAGCCGCTCCGGGAGGAGGAACGAGCAGTACTTC.